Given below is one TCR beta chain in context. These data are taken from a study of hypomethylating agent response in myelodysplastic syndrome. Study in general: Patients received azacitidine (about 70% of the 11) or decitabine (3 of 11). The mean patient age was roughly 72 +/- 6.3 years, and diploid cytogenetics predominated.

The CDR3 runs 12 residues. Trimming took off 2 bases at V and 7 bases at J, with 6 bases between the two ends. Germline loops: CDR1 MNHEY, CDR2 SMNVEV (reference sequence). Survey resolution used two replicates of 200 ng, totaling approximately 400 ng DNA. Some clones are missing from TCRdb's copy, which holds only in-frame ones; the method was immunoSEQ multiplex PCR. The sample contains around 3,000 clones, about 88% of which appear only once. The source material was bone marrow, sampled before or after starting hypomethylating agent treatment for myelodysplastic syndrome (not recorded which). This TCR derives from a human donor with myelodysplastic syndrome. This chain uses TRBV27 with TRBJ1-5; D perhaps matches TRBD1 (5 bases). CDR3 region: CASSLRGQPQHF. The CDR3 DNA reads TGTGCCAGCAGTTTAAGGGGCCAGCCCCAGCATTTT.